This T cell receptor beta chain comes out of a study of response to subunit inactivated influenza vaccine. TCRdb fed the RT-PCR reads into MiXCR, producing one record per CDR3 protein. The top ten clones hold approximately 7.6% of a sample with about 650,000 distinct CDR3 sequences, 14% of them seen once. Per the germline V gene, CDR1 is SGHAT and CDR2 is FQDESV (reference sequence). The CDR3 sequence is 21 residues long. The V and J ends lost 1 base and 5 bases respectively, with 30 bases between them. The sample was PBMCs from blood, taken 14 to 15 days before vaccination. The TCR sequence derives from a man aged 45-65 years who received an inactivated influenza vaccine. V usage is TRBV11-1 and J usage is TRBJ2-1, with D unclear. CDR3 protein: CASSLGTRPERSSFPHNEQFF. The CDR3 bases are TGTGCCAGCAGCTTAGGTACGAGACCCGAGAGGAGCTCCTTTCCTCACAATGAGCAGTTCTTC.